This T cell receptor (beta chain) stems from a study of blood T cell repertoires in COVID-19. Clones were read by immunoSEQ multiplex PCR, and TCRdb kept only the in-frame ones, dropping some. The sample consists of under 250,000 clones, approximately 82% of them appearing once. The V gene lost 1 base and the J gene lost 4 bases, with 7 bases spanning the gap. The CDR3 consists of 13 residues. Germline CDR1 and CDR2: SGHVS and FNYEAQ. Sequenced: peripheral blood. The genes are TRBV7-6 and TRBJ1-2, with a weak D call TRBD1 (6 bases). The receptor comes from a woman aged 65 to 85 with active or convalescent COVID-19. The CDR3 DNA sequence: TGTGCCAGCAGCTTAGGGACAGCCTATGGCTACACCTTC. Protein: CASSLGTAYGYTF.